What follows is one T cell receptor beta chain and its context. Its target is unknown. Assay: immunoSEQ multiplex PCR; the TCRdb copy retains only in-frame clones and omits some. Found here are 1.6 million or so clones, 95% to 97% of them singletons; the top ten hold 1.2%. The investigators split CD4+ cells into a CD45RA+ naive subset and a CD45RA-negative memory subset. This entry belongs to a study of shared clonotypes between healthy human individuals. Study-level background: The study used three CD4 naive, three CD4 memory, two CD8 naive and one CD8 memory plate per donor.

CDR1 is MDHEN and CDR2 is SYDVKM in the germline V gene. The J segment lost 2 bases and the V segment lost 6 bases, leaving 7 bases of the junction unmatched. This CDR3 is 15 amino acids long. Study-wide points: The authors sampled blood alone, and tissue repertoires likely differ. Donors were few, which limited the genetic and exposure-history diversity represented.

The chain couples TRBV28 to TRBJ2-5; 9 bases line up with TRBD1. The source is a man aged 25-40 years in good health. Sequenced material: naive CD4+ T cells sorted from blood. Subset denoted: CD45RA+ positively selected. The CDR3 protein is CASSSGTGQQETQYF. The CDR3 nucleotides are TGTGCCAGCAGCTCGGGGACAGGGCAACAAGAGACCCAGTACTTC. Full variable domain (rest looked up from reference TRBV28 and TRBJ2-5): DVKVTQSSRYLVKRTGEKVFLECVQDMDHENMFWYRQDPGLGLRLIYFSYDVKMKEKGDIPEGYSVSREKKERFSLILESASTNQTSMYLCASSSGTGQQETQYFGPGTRLLVL.